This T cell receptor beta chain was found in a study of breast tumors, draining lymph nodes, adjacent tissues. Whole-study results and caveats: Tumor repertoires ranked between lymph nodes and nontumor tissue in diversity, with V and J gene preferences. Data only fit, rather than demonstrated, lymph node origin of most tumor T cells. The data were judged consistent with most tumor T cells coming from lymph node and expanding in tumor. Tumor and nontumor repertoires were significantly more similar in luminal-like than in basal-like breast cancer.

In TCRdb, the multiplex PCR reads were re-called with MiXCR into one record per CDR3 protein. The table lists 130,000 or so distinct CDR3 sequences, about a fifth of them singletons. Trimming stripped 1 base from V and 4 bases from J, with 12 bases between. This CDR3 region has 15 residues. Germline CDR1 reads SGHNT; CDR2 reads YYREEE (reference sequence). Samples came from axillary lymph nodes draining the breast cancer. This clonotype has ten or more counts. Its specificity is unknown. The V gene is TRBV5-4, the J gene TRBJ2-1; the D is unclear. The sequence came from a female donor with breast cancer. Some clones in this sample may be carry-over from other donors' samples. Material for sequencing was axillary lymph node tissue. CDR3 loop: CASSLIGSRYNEQFF. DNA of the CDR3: TGTGCCAGCAGCTTGATCGGGTCGCGGTACAATGAGCAGTTCTTC.